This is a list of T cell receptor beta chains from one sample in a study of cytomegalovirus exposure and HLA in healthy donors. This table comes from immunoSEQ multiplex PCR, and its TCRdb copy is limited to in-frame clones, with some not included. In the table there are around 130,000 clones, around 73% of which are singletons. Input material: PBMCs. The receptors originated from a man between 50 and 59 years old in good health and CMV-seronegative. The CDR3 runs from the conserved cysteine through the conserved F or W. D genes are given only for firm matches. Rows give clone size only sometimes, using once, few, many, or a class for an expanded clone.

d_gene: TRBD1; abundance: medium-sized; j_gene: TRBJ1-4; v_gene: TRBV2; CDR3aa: CASSLFLDRATSEKLFF; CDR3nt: TGTGCCAGCAGCCTCTTTTTGGACAGGGCGACGTCTGAAAAACTGTTTTTT
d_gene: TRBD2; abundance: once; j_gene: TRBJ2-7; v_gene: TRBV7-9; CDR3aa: CASSSGTSGGEQYF; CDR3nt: TGTGCCAGCAGCTCCGGGACTAGCGGGGGCGAGCAGTACTTC
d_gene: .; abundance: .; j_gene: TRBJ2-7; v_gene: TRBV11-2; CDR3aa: CASSFLSGQFNYEQYF; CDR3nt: TGTGCCAGCAGCTTTCTGTCCGGACAGTTTAACTACGAGCAGTACTTC
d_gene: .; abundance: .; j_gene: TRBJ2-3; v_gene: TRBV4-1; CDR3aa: CASSLRDTQYF; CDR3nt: TGCGCCAGCAGCCTCCGAGATACGCAGTATTTT
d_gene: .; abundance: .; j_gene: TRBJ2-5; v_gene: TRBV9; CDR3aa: CASSVAAERVWETQYF; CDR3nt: TGTGCCAGCAGCGTAGCCGCGGAGCGGGTATGGGAGACCCAGTACTTC
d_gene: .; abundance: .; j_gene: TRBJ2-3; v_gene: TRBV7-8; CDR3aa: CASSSLAVSTDTQYF; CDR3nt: TGTGCCAGCAGCTCCTTAGCGGTTAGCACAGATACGCAGTATTTT
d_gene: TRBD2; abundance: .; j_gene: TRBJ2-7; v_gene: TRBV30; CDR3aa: CAWRGTSGTKTYEQYF; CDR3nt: TGTGCCTGGAGGGGGACTAGCGGGACGAAAACCTACGAGCAGTACTTC
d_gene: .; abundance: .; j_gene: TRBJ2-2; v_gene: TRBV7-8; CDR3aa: CASSLMGVITGELFF; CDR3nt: TGTGCCAGCAGCTTGATGGGAGTGATCACCGGGGAGCTGTTTTTT
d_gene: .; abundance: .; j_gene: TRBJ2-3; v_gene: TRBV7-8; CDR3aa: CASSLGPTDTQYF; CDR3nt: TGTGCCAGCAGCTTAGGGCCCACAGATACGCAGTATTTT
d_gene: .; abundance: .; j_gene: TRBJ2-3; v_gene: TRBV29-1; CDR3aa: CSVEAPRDTQYF; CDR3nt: TGCAGCGTAGAAGCCCCGAGAGATACGCAGTATTTT
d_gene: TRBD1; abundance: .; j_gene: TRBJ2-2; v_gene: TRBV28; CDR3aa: CASRRTGRRELFF; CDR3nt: TGTGCCAGCAGAAGGACAGGGAGAAGGGAGCTGTTTTTT
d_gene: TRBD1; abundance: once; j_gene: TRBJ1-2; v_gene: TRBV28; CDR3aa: CASEGQVYGYTF; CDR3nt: TGTGCCAGCGAGGGACAGGTCTATGGCTACACCTTC
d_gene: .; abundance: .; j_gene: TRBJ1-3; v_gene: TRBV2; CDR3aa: CASRTGSGNTIYF; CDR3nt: TGTGCCAGCAGGACAGGCTCTGGAAACACCATATATTTT
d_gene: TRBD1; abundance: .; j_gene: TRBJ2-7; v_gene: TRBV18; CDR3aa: CASSPVGTDEQYF; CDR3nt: TGTGCCAGCTCACCGGTTGGGACAGACGAGCAGTACTTC
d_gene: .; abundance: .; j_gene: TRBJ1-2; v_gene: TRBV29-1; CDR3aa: CSVGAASNYGYTF; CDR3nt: TGCAGCGTTGGGGCAGCCTCTAACTATGGCTACACCTTC
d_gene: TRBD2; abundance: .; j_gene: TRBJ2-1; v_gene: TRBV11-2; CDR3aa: CASLSLIRGSSYNEQFF; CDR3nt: TGTGCCAGCCTCTCTTTGATTCGCGGGAGCTCCTACAATGAGCAGTTCTTC
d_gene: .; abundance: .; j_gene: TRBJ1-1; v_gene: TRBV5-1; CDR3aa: CASSLAGGGNTEAFF; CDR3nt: TGCGCCAGCAGCTTGGCCGGGGGGGGGAACACTGAAGCTTTCTTT
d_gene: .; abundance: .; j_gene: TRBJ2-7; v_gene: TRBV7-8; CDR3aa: CASSFHRLGEQYF; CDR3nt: TGTGCCAGCAGCTTTCACCGACTCGGCGAGCAGTACTTC
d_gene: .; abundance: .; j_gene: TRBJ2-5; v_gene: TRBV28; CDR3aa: CASSPLRDQETQYF; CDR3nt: TGTGCCAGCAGTCCCCTCAGGGACCAAGAGACCCAGTACTTC
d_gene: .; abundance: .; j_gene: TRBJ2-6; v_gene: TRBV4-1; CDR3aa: CASSLHNSGANVLTF; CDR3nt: TGCGCCAGCAGCCTACACAACTCTGGGGCCAACGTCCTGACTTTC
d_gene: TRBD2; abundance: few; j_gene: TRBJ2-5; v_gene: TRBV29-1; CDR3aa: CSVESGLAARVETQYF; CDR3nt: TGCAGCGTTGAGTCGGGGCTAGCGGCCCGGGTAGAGACCCAGTACTTC
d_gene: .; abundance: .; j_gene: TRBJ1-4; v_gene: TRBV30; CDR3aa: CAWSRGTYSEKLFF; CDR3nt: TGTGCCTGGAGTAGGGGGACATACAGTGAAAAACTGTTTTTT
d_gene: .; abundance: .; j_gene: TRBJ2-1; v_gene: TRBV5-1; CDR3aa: CASSSTTADSYNEQFF; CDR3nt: TGCGCCAGCAGCTCTACGACGGCGGACTCCTACAATGAGCAGTTCTTC
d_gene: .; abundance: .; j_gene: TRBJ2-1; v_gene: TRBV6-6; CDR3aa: CASGRGQSYSEQFF; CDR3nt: TGTGCCAGCGGGCGGGGGCAGTCGTACAGTGAGCAGTTCTTC
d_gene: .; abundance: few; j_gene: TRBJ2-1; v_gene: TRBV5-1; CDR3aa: CASSPSTSSYNEQFF; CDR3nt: TGCGCCAGCAGCCCCTCGACAAGCTCCTACAATGAGCAGTTCTTC
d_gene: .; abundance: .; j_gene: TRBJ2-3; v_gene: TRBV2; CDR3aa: CASSEAWTSTDTQYF; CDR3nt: TGTGCCAGCAGTGAAGCCTGGACTAGCACAGATACGCAGTATTTT
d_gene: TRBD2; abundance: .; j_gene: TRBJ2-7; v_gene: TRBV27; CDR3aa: CASTTGASGSREQYF; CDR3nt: TGTGCCAGCACTACCGGGGCTAGCGGGAGCCGTGAGCAGTACTTC
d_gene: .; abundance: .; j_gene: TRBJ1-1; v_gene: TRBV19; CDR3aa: CASIDDRANTEAFF; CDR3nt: TGTGCCAGTATAGACGACAGAGCGAACACTGAAGCTTTCTTT
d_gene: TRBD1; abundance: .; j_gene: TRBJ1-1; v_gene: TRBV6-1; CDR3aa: CASSELGSGQGMNTEAFF; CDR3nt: TGTGCCAGCAGTGAATTAGGGAGCGGACAGGGAATGAACACTGAAGCTTTCTTT
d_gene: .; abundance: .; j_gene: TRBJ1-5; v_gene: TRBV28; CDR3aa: CASSLGARNQPQHF; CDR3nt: TGTGCCAGCAGTTTGGGGGCTCGCAATCAGCCCCAGCATTTT
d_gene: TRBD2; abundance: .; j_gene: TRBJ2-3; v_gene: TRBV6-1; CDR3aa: CASSHGTSGTDTQYF; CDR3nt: TGTGCCAGCAGTCATGGGACTAGCGGCACAGATACGCAGTATTTT
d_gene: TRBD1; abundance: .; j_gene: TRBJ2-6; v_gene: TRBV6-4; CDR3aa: CASSPDRGGSGANVLTF; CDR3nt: TGTGCCAGCAGCCCGGACAGGGGCGGATCTGGGGCCAACGTCCTGACTTTC
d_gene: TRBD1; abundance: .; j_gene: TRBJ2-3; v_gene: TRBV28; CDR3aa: CASSSTGGEGTDTQYF; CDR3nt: TGTGCCAGCAGTTCGACAGGGGGCGAGGGCACAGATACGCAGTATTTT
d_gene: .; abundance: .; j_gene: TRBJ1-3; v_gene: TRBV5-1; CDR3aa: CASSLDTSSGNTIYF; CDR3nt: TGCGCCAGCAGCTTGGATACCAGCTCTGGAAACACCATATATTTT
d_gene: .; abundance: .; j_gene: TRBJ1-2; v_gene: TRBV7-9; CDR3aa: CASSLDTAGYGYTF; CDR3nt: TGTGCCAGCAGCTTAGATACGGCAGGCTATGGCTACACCTTC
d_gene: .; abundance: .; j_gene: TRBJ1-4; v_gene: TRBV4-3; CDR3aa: CASSQAVGTTNEKLFF; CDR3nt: TGCGCCAGCAGCCAAGCAGTCGGGACAACGAATGAAAAACTGTTTTTT
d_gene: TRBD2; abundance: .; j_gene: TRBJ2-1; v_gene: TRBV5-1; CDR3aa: CASSLEAGSYNEQFF; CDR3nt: TGCGCCAGCAGCTTGGAAGCGGGGTCCTACAATGAGCAGTTCTTC
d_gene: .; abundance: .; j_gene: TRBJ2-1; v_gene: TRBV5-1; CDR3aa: CASSRDRSSYNEQFF; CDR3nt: TGCGCCAGCAGCCGAGACAGATCCTCCTACAATGAGCAGTTCTTC
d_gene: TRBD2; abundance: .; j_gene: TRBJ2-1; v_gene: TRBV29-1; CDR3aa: CSVHSGRVFNEQFF; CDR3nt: TGCAGCGTGCATAGCGGGAGGGTATTCAATGAGCAGTTCTTC
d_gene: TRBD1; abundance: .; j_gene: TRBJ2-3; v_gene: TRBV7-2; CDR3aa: CASSPTGDTQYF; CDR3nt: TGTGCCAGCAGCCCGACAGGGGATACGCAGTATTTT
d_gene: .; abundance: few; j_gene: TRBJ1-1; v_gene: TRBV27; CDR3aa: CASSLTRTANTEAFF; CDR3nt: TGTGCCAGCAGTCTAACCCGGACAGCAAACACTGAAGCTTTCTTT
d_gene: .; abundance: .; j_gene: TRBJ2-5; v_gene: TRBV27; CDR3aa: CASSLIGQYQETQYF; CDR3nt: TGTGCCAGCAGTTTAATAGGACAGTACCAAGAGACCCAGTACTTC
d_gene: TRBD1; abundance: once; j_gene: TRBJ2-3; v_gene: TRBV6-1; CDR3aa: CASSESPGQGTDTQYF; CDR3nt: TGTGCCAGCAGTGAAAGTCCGGGACAGGGCACAGATACGCAGTATTTT
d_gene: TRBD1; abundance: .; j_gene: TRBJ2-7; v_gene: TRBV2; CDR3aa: CASSDLGQGAAEQYF; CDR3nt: TGTGCCAGCAGCGACCTGGGACAGGGGGCCGCCGAGCAGTACTTC
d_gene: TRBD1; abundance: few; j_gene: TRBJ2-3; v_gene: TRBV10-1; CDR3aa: CASSESKTGGTDTQYF; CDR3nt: TGCGCCAGCAGTGAGTCGAAGACAGGGGGCACAGATACGCAGTATTTT
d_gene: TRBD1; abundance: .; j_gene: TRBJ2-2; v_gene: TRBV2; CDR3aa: CASSEVTGGTWTGELFF; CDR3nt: TGTGCCAGCAGTGAAGTGACAGGGGGCACGTGGACCGGGGAGCTGTTTTTT
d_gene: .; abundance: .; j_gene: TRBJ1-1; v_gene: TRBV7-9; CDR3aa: CASSLGGAGPHAQAEAFF; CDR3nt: TGTGCCAGCAGCCTCGGGGGGGCGGGCCCCCATGCCCAGGCTGAAGCTTTCTTT
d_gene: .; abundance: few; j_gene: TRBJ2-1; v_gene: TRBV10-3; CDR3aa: CAISGKEQINEQFF; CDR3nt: TGTGCCATCAGTGGTAAGGAACAGATCAATGAGCAGTTCTTC
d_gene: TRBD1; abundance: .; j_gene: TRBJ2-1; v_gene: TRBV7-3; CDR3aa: CASSPPGGFGYNEQFF; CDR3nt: TGTGCCAGCAGCCCCCCAGGGGGCTTCGGTTACAATGAGCAGTTCTTC
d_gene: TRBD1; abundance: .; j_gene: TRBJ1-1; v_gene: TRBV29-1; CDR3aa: CSVVRGQGPLNTEAFF; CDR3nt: TGCAGCGTTGTGAGGGGACAGGGGCCTTTAAACACTGAAGCTTTCTTT
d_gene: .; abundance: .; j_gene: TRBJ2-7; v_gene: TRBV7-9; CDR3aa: CASRQEAGGIEQYF; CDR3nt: TGTGCCAGCAGACAGGAGGCAGGGGGGATAGAGCAGTACTTC
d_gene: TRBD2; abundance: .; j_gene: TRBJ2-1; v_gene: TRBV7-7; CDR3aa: CASSLAAGGLFNEQFF; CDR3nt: TGTGCTAGCAGCTTAGCAGCGGGAGGTCTTTTCAATGAGCAGTTCTTC
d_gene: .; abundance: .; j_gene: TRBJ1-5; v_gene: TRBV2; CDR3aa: CASSDFGAVNQPQHF; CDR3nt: TGTGCCAGCAGTGATTTTGGGGCAGTTAATCAGCCCCAGCATTTT
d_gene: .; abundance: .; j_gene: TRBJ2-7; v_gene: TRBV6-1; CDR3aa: CASSDQTGTYEQYF; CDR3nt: TGTGCCAGCAGTGATCAGACGGGAACCTACGAGCAGTACTTC
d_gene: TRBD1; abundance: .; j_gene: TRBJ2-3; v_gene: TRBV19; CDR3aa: CASSIPGQGGTDTQYF; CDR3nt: TGTGCCAGTAGTATCCCCGGACAGGGCGGCACAGATACGCAGTATTTT
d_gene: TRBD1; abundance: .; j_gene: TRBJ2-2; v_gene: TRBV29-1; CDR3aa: CSVTTGLGTGELFF; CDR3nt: TGCAGCGTTACGACAGGGTTAGGGACCGGGGAGCTGTTTTTT
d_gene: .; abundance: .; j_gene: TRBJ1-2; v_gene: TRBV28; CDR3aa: CASSSIGVNYGYTF; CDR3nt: TGTGCCAGCAGCTCCATAGGAGTTAACTATGGCTACACCTTC
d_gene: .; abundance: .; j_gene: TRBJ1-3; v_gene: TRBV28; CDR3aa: CASSRPAGTRGNTIYF; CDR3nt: TGTGCCAGCAGCCGTCCAGCCGGGACTCGTGGAAACACCATATATTTT